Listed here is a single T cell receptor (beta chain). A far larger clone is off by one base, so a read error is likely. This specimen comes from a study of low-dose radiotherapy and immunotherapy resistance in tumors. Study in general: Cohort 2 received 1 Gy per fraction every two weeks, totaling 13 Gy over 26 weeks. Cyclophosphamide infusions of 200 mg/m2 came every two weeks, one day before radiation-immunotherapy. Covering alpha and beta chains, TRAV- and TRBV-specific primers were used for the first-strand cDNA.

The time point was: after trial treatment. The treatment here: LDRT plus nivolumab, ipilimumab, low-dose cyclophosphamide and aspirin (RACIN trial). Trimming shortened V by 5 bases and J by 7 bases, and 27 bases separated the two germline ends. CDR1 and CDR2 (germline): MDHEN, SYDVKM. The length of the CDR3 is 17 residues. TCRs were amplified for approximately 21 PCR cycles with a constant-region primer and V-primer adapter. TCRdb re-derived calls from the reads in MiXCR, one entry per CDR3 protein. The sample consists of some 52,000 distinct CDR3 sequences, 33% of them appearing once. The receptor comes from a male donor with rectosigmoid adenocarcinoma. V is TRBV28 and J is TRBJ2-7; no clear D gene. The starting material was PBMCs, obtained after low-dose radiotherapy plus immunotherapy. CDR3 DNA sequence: TGTGCCAGCAGTACCTCGTGGGCCCGGAGCTCCTACAATGAGCAGTACTTC. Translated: CASSTSWARSSYNEQYF.